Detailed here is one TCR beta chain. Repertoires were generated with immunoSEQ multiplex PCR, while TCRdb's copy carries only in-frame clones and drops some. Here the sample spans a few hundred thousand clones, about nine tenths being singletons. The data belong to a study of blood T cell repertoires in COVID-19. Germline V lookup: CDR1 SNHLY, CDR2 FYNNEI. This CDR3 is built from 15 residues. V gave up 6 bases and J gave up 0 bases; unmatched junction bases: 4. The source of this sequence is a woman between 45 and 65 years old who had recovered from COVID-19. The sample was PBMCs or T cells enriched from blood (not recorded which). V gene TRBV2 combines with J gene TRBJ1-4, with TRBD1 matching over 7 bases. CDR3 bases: TGTGCCAGCAGCTCAGACAGGGCAACTAATGAAAAACTGTTTTTT. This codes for CASSSDRATNEKLFF.